Each of the 18 T cell receptor beta chains below was sequenced from the same sample in a study of shared clonotypes between healthy human individuals. Data came from immunoSEQ multiplex PCR; TCRdb stores just in-frame clones and leaves some out. Of about 2 million clones in the sample, roughly 94% were seen once. The specimen sequenced was naive CD4+ T cells sorted from blood. Sample subset: CD45RA+ positively selected. The receptors derive from a man aged 18 to 30 in good health.

V gene TRBV10-2 combines with J gene TRBJ1-6, with unresolved D. Germline-derived CDR1 and CDR2 are WSHSY and SAAADI. There are 13 residues in the CDR3. V was shortened by 4 bases and J by 10 bases, with 11 bases between the two germline ends. For the CDR3, the DNA is TGCGCCAGCAGTGCTTCCTTCGGGTCACCCCTCCACTTT. Its translation is CASSASFGSPLHF.

The gene calls are TRBV7-8 and TRBJ1-5, with 10 bases aligning to TRBD1. The CDR3 sequence is 14 residues long. The V segment lost 5 bases and the J segment 6 bases; nucleotides outside the gene matches: 4. CDR1 SGHVS and CDR2 FQNEAQ come from the germline V gene. CDR3 sequence: CASSPTGGGQPQHF. DNA for the CDR3: TGTGCCAGCAGCCCGACAGGGGGCGGTCAGCCCCAGCATTTT. The full variable domain, its missing parts supplied by reference TRBV7-8 and TRBJ1-5, is GAGVSQSPRYKVAKRGQDVALRCDPISGHVSLFWYQQALGQGPEFLTYFQNEAQLDKSGLPSDRFFAERPEGSVSTLKIQRTQQEDSAVYLCASSPTGGGQPQHFGDGTRLSIL.

The chain joins TRBV7-9 to TRBJ2-7, with TRBD1 identical over 7 bases. Unmatched junction bases numbered 6, after V lost 1 base and J lost 3 bases. The CDR3 extends over 15 amino acids. In germline, CDR1 is SEHNR, CDR2 FQNEAQ (reference sequence). The CDR3 region is CASSLGAGTDYEQYF. The CDR3 DNA sequence: TGTGCCAGCAGCTTAGGGGCAGGGACAGACTACGAGCAGTACTTC. Complete variable domain (other parts from reference TRBV7-9 and TRBJ2-7): DTGVSQNPRHKITKRGQNVTFRCDPISEHNRLYWYRQTLGQGPEFLTYFQNEAQLEKSRLLSDRFSAERPKGSFSTLEIQRTEQGDSAMYLCASSLGAGTDYEQYFGPGTRLTVT.

The DNA for the CDR3 is TGCGCCAGCAGCATTGGGGGACTAGCGAACAATGAGCAGTTCTTC. It encodes CASSIGGLANNEQFF. The chain links TRBV5-1 to TRBJ2-1, with 10 bases fitting TRBD2. Germline-derived CDR1 and CDR2 are SGHRS and YFSETQ. V was pared by 4 bases and J by 5 bases, with 6 bases of the junction left unmatched. CDR3 length: 15 residues.

The chain joins TRBV9 to TRBJ1-3; no reliable D call. Germline CDR1 is SGDLS and CDR2 is YYNGEE. Between the trimmed V and J ends, which lost 6 bases and 0 bases, there was a span of 13 bases. The CDR3 has 15 amino acids. The CDR3 loop reads CASTLNLVSGNTIYF. CDR3 nucleotide sequence: TGTGCCAGCACCCTAAACCTGGTCTCTGGAAACACCATATATTTT.

To note about this clone: The same CDR3 is also encoded by other DNA sequences in this sample. The chain has TRBV9 and TRBJ1-3, with unresolved D. Germline V gives CDR1 SGDLS, CDR2 YYNGEE. V dropped 2 bases and J dropped 7 bases, with 10 bases sitting between them. The CDR3 is made up of 13 amino acids. CDR3 nucleotides: TGTGCCAGCAGCGTGGAGGCGGGGAACACCATATATTTT. Its protein is CASSVEAGNTIYF.

This clone was observed a few times. Other DNA sequences in the same sample also yield this CDR3. The chain employs TRBV10-3 and TRBJ1-1; weak D call: TRBD1 (5 bases). Germline V gives CDR1 ENHRY, CDR2 SYGVKD. V gave up 3 bases and J gave up 3 bases, with 5 bases separating them. The CDR3 contains 12 residues. The CDR3 region is CAISEGDTEAFF. The CDR3 DNA sequence: TGTGCCATCAGTGAAGGGGACACTGAAGCTTTCTTT.

The V gene is TRBV6-1, the J gene TRBJ1-1; 9 positions agree with TRBD1. The CDR3 sequence is 16 residues long. The germline CDR1 and CDR2 sequences are MNHNS and SASEGT. V trimming: 4 bases; J trimming: 3 bases; junction bases outside the gene matches: 9. The DNA of the CDR3 is TGTGCCAGCAGTGCCGAGACAGGGGGTGGGTACACTGAAGCTTTCTTT. This codes for CASSAETGGGYTEAFF.

The CDR3 DNA sequence: TGTGCCAGCAGTGGCCTTACGAACACCGGGGAGCTGTTTTTT. This encodes CASSGLTNTGELFF. V gene TRBV25-1 combines with J gene TRBJ2-2; D ambiguous. Germline values: CDR1 MGHDK, CDR2 SYGVNS. The CDR3 totals 14 residues. Deletions cut 4 bases from V and 0 bases from J, with 6 bases between.

This clone was seen a single time. The J gene is TRBJ2-7, the V gene TRBV28, with TRBD1 matching 10 bases. Germline CDR1 and CDR2: MDHEN and SYDVKM. The junction had 13 bases not matched to a gene; V was cut back by 5 bases and J by 3 bases. CDR3 length equals 17 residues. The CDR3 DNA sequence: TGTGCCAGCAGTGACACGGGACAGGGGATCGGAATCTACGAGCAGTACTTC. This gives the protein CASSDTGQGIGIYEQYF.

This rearrangement joins TRBV5-4 to TRBJ1-4, with D unresolved. The CDR3 runs 14 residues. Germline CDR1 reads SGHNT; CDR2 reads YYREEE (reference sequence). Trimming pared 1 base from V and 7 bases from J, leaving 11 bases between. The CDR3 bases are TGTGCCAGCAGCTTGAACACTATGGGTGAAAAACTGTTTTTT. Its translation is CASSLNTMGEKLFF.

V and J are TRBV5-1 and TRBJ1-5; D is undetermined. V lost 10 bases to trimming and J lost 0 bases, with 14 bases between them. Germline V lookup: CDR1 SGHRS, CDR2 YFSETQ. CDR3 size: 14 residues. CDR3 sequence: CAEYGPYSNQPQHF. CDR3 in DNA: TGCGCCGAATACGGGCCGTATAGCAATCAGCCCCAGCATTTT.

The chain joins TRBV6-1 to TRBJ2-3, with TRBD2 matching 8 bases. From germline, CDR1 is MNHNS and CDR2 SASEGT. The CDR3 extends over 15 amino acids. J was trimmed by 2 bases and V by 4 bases; bases with no gene match: 5. DNA of the CDR3: TGTGCCAGCAGTGGCCCGGGGGGGCCCACAGATACGCAGTATTTT. This codes for CASSGPGGPTDTQYF.

The chain combines TRBV13 with TRBJ2-3, with TRBD2 matching 9 bases. Trimming cost V 5 bases and J 0 bases; bases outside gene matches: 9. This CDR3 has 17 residues. CDR1 and CDR2 (germline): PRHDT, FYEKMQ (reference sequence). For the CDR3, the DNA is TGTGCCAGCAGCCCCCGTCGGCGGGAGGGTAGCACAGATACGCAGTATTTT. It specifies CASSPRRREGSTDTQYF.

The rearrangement joins TRBV7-2 to TRBJ1-2; D call uncertain. CDR1 is SGHTA and CDR2 is FQGNSA in the germline V gene. The CDR3 extends over 14 amino acids. The ends were cut back, 5 bases at V and 2 bases at J, with 12 bases in the middle. The chain's CDR3 is CASSRRNPNYGYTF. CDR3 coding DNA: TGTGCCAGCAGCCGAAGGAATCCCAACTATGGCTACACCTTC.

This sequence joins TRBV27 and TRBJ2-7; D is unclear. The CDR3 is 13 amino acids. The V gene's germline CDR1 is MNHEY and CDR2 SMNVEV (reference sequence). Trimming pared 1 base from V and 3 bases from J, leaving 7 bases between. CDR3 loop: CASSLLASYEQYF. The CDR3 DNA sequence: TGTGCCAGCAGTTTATTGGCCAGCTACGAGCAGTACTTC.

V is TRBV9 and J is TRBJ2-2, with 10 bases aligning to TRBD1. Germline-derived CDR1 and CDR2 are SGDLS and YYNGEE. This CDR3 spans 14 amino acids. V was pared by 4 bases and J by 7 bases, with 4 bases of the junction left unmatched. For the CDR3, the DNA is TGTGCCAGCAGCCCGACAGGGGGCTTCGGGGAGCTGTTTTTT. This gives the protein CASSPTGGFGELFF.

This rearrangement joins TRBV7-9 to TRBJ1-5; no reliable D call. The CDR3 runs 15 residues. Germline lookup yields CDR1 SEHNR and CDR2 FQNEAQ (reference sequence). V lost 5 bases to trimming and J lost 1 base, with 12 bases between them. The CDR3 DNA is TGTGCCAGCAGCGGAGGTATTCCGAGCAATCAGCCCCAGCATTTT. Amino acids: CASSGGIPSNQPQHF.